The 2 T cell receptor beta chains below were found in one sample sequenced in a study of vaccination effects on CD4 cells after COVID-19. Profiling relied on immunoSEQ multiplex PCR, and the TCRdb table lists in-frame clones only, not all of them. The sample holds tens of thousands of clones; 75% to 80% are singletons and the top ten take more than 5%. Antigen specificity for these receptors is unknown. Expansion of antigen-specific CD4+ T cells with viral peptide pools was carried out by the ViraFEST assay before sequencing. With approximately 10 days of culture completed, CD4+ T cells were isolated. Vaccine recipients, nucleocapsid antibody negative, had no prior SARS-CoV-2 infection. The material sequenced was CD4+ T cells from PBMCs cultured with HCoV-OC43 spike peptides, taken before COVID-19 vaccination. The subset: HCoV-OC43 spike overlapping peptide pool stimulation. The receptors here all came from a human donor who received a COVID-19 vaccine.

The chain recombines TRBV5-6 with TRBJ2-5, with a possible D match to TRBD1 (6 bases). This CDR3 comprises 14 residues. V was pared by 4 bases and J by 7 bases, with 17 bases between. Germline lookup yields CDR1 SGHDT and CDR2 YYEEEE. This chain's CDR3 is CASSTARGPGTQYF. The CDR3 bases are TGTGCCAGCAGCACGGCCAGGGGTCCAGGGACCCAGTACTTC.

The chain combines TRBV2 with TRBJ1-3; D not resolved. This CDR3 is built from 14 residues. Germline CDR1 is SNHLY and CDR2 is FYNNEI. V lost 4 bases, J lost 0 bases, and 7 bases lay in between. CDR3 bases: TGTGCCAGCAGTGTTTCTCGCTCTGGAAACACCATATATTTT. Translating gives CASSVSRSGNTIYF.